This TCR beta chain originates from a study of blood T cells in healthy people across ages (dated by TCRdb to between 2015 and 2017). In the study overall: In model experiments, template switching captured about one uniquely barcoded TCR beta cDNA molecule for every two T cells. Using deep sequencing normalized with unique cDNA molecular identifiers, the study measured how TCR beta repertoire diversity changes with age. The donors were split into four age groups: young (average about 15 years), middle-aged (about 40), aged (roughly 68) and long-lived (over 75). To avoid experimental bias, donors of different ages were distributed randomly across sequencing lanes. The study analyzed two additional independent replicas of 1 million unique cDNA reads from the same blood draw for two donors, one aged 18 to 29 and one aged 80 or older. Here is what the overall study found, with its caveats: Since profiling was done on bulk unsorted PBMCs, naive and antigen-experienced compartments could not be conclusively compared. As age increased, observed TCR beta diversity per million T cells dropped in a roughly linear way, and a significant reduction was already evident by age about 40. Because the CMV infection status of the donors was unknown, age-related changes in expanded clonotypes may potentially have been confounded. Compared with the aged group, the long-lived group had more naive CD4+ T cells, fewer expanded clones and increased TCR diversity, suggesting age selection. There was a strong correlation between observed TCR beta diversity and the percentage of naive T cells measured by flow cytometry. Estimates of total diversity based on one million sequenced T cells were regarded as lower bounds and as underestimates.

Trimming takes 6 bases off V and 2 bases off J; junction bases not matched to a gene: 9. The CDR3 has 15 amino acids, counting the end cysteine and phenylalanine. The read is trimmed to its CDR3 DNA, 45 bases read in frame from base 1. According to the germline V gene, CDR1 reads MDHEN and CDR2 reads SYDVKM. Library creation used 5' RACE. Sequenced on an Illumina HiSeq 2500. The second PCR ran for roughly 7 to 12 cycles and used a J-beta primer mix along with a sample-barcoded 5' primer. Each TCR beta cDNA molecule received a unique molecular identifier from a template-switch 5' adaptor carrying 12 random nucleotides. At least 2.5 million CDR3-containing paired-end reads were obtained from each sample. First-strand cDNA was synthesized from all RNA with the Mint cDNA synthesis kit, primed by a TRBC-specific oligonucleotide. After uracil-DNA glycosylase treatment, a first 18-cycle PCR used universal primers M1SS and BC2_uni_R on all cDNA. Per the original workflow: For normalization, 1 million high-quality reads, each with a distinct molecular identifier, were randomly selected from each sample. Reads sharing molecular identifiers were discarded rather than binned into consensus sequences. MiTCR, run with a Q25 quality threshold and the strictest error-elimination algorithm, handled CDR3 identification, clonotype clustering and error correction. Lower-bound total TCR beta diversity was estimated with a nonparametric unseen species model using Euler transformation. TCRdb ran its own pipeline on the public reads, namely fastp trimming at Q25 and MiXCR clone calling, and kept in-frame beta chains. Every distinct CDR3 protein forms one entry, paired with its most common genes and DNA. The V and J calls were determined by TCRdb, not by the authors. The sample profile shows 700,000 to 950,000 distinct CDR3 sequences; roughly 45% of them were found once. More than 20% of the sample is taken by the ten largest.

The donors were roughly 40 Caucasian individuals from Russia, aged roughly 6 to 100 years, who were systemically healthy. Each donor gave roughly 9.5 milliliters of peripheral blood, collected into EDTA-treated Vacutainer tubes. Ficoll-Paque density-gradient centrifugation was used to isolate PBMCs, with at least 7 million obtained per sample. Total RNA, at least 6 micrograms per sample, was extracted from PBMCs with Trizol reagent. For every donor, an aliquot of PBMCs went through flow cytometry to measure the percentages of naive CD45RAhigh/CD27high T cells. This clonotype was observed a few times. Its antigen specificity is not known. No qualities accompany the bases; no much larger clone lies one base away.

Sequenced input: blood. The TCR originated in a woman aged 55-75 years in good health. The V and J genes are TRBV28 and TRBJ2-7; 8 nucleotides in the junction match TRBD2. The DNA sequence is as follows: TGTGCCAGCAGCCCCCCGGGAGGGTCCCCCTACGAGCAGTACTTC. The encoded protein is CASSPPGGSPYEQYF.